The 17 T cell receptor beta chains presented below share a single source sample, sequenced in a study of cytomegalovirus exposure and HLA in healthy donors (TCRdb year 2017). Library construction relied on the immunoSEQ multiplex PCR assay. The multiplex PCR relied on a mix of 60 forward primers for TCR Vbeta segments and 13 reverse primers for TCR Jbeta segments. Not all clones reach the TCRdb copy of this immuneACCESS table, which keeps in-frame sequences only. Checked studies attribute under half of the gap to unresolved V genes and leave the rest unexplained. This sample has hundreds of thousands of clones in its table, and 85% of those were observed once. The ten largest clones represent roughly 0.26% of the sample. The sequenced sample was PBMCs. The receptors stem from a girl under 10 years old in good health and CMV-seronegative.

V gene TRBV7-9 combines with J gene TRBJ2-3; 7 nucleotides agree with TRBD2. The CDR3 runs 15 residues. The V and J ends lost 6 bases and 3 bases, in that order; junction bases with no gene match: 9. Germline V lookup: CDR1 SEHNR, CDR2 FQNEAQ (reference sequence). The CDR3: CASSQERGTTDTQYF. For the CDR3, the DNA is TGTGCCAGCAGTCAAGAGCGGGGAACTACAGATACGCAGTATTTT.

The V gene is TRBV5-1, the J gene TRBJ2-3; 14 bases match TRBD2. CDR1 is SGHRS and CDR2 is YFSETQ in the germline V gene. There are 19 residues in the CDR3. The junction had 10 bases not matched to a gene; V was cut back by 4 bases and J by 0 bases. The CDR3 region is CASSHGLAGGKSSTDTQYF. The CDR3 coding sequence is TGCGCCAGCAGCCACGGACTAGCGGGGGGCAAATCTAGCACAGATACGCAGTATTTT.

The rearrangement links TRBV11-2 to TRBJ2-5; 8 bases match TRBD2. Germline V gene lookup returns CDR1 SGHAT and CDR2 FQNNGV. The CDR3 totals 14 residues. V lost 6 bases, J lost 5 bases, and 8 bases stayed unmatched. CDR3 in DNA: TGTGCCAGCAGATTGGGACTAGTCCACGAGACCCAGTACTTC. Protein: CASRLGLVHETQYF.

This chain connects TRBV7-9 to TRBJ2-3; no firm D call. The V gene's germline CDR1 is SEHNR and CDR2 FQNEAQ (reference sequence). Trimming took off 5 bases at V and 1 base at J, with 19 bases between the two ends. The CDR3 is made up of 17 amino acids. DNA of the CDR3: TGTGCCAGCAGCACTATAGGTTGGTTAGGAGGCACAGATACGCAGTATTTT. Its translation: CASSTIGWLGGTDTQYF.

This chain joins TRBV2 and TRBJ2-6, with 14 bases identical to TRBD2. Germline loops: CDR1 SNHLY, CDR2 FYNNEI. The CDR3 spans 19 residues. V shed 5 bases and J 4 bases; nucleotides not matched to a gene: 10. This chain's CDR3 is CASSSGLAGANVGANVLTF. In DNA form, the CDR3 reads TGTGCCAGCAGTTCGGGACTAGCGGGAGCAAATGTAGGGGCCAACGTCCTGACTTTC.

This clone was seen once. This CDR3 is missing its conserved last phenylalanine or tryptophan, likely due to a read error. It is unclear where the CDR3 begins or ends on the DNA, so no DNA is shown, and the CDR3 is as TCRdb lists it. CDR3 loop: CASSYSRG. The V and J genes are TRBV6-6 and TRBJ2-7; whether TRBD1, the table's D call, matches the DNA was not checked. The V gene's germline CDR1 is MNHNY and CDR2 SVGAGI (reference sequence). 8 amino acids form the CDR3, both terminal residues included.

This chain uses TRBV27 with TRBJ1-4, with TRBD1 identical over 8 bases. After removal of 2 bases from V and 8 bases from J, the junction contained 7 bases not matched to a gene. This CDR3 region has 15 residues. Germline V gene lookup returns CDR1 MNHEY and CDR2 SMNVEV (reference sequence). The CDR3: CASSLTGTGWEKLFF. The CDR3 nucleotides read TGTGCCAGCAGTTTAACAGGGACAGGTTGGGAAAAACTGTTTTTT.

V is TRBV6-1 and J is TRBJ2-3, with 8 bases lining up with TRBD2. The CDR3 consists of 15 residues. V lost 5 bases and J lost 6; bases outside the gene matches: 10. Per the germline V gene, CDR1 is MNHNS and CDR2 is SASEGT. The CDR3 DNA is TGTGCCAGCAGTTCTTTAGCGGGGTTCTGGGATACGCAGTATTTT. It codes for CASSSLAGFWDTQYF.

CDR3: CATRGDSYYEQYF. The DNA for the CDR3 is TGTGCCACCCGCGGAGACAGCTACTACGAGCAGTACTTC. The genes are TRBV2 and TRBJ2-7, with a weak D call TRBD1 (5 bases). From germline, CDR1 is SNHLY and CDR2 FYNNEI. Trimming took 10 bases from V and 3 from J, leaving 16 bases between them. The CDR3 is made up of 13 amino acids.

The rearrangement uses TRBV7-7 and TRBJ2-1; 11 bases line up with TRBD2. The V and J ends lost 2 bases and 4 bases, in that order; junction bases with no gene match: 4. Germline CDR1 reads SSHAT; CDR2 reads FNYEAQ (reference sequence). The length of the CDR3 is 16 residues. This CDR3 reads CASSLQGLADYNEQFF. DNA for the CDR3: TGTGCCAGCAGCTTACAGGGACTAGCGGATTACAATGAGCAGTTCTTC.

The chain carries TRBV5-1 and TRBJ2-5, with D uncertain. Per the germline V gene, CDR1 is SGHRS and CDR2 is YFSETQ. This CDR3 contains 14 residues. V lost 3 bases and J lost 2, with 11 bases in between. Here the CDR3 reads CASSWAGLQETQYF. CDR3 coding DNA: TGCGCCAGCAGCTGGGCTGGGTTACAAGAGACCCAGTACTTC.

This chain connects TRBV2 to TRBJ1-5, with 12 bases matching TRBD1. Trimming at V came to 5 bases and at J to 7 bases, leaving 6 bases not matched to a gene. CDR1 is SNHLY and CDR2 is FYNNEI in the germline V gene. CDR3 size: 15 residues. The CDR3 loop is CASSPGQGAGQPQHF. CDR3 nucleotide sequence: TGTGCCAGCAGTCCGGGACAGGGGGCAGGACAGCCCCAGCATTTT.

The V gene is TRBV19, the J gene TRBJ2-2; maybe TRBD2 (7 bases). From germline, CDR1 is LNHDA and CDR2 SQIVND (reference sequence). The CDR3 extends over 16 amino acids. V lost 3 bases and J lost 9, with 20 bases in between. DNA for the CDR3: TGTGCCAGTAGTATCGGGGGGCACGCATCCCCCCGGGAGCTGTTTTTT. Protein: CASSIGGHASPRELFF.

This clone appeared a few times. The CDR3 DNA sequence: TGTGCCAGCAGCTTGGGGGGAGGGGAGGGAGAGACCCAGTACTTC. Encoded protein: CASSLGGGEGETQYF. The chain has TRBV7-9 and TRBJ2-5; 7 positions agree with TRBD2. Germline V gene data show CDR1 as SEHNR and CDR2 as FQNEAQ (reference sequence). J gave up 4 bases and V 3 bases, and 8 bases lay outside the gene matches. The CDR3 runs to 15 residues.

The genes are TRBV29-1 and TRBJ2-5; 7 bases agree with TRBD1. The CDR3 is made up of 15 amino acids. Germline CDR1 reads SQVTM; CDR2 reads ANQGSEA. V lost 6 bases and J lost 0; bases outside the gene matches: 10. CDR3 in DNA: TGCAGCGTCGAGAGACAGGGCGGGTACCAAGAGACCCAGTACTTC. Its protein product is CSVERQGGYQETQYF.

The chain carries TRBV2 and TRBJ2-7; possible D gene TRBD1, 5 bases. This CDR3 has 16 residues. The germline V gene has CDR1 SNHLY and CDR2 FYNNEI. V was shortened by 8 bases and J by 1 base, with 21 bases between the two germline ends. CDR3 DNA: TGTGCCAGCGCGCGGCGGATCTTGACAGATTCCTACGAGCAGTACTTC. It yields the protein CASARRILTDSYEQYF.

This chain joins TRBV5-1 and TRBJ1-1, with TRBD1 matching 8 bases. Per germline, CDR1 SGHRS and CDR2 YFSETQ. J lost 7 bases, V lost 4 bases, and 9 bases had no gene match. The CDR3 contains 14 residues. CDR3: CASSRLDRVLEAFF. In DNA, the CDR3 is TGCGCCAGCAGCCGCCTGGACAGGGTACTTGAAGCTTTCTTT.